A selection of T cell receptor beta chains follows, all from one sample in a study of control samples from healthy donors and cancer patients. Produced via immunoSEQ multiplex PCR; TCRdb's table is partial and in-frame only. The sample carries 120,000 or so clones, almost 95% recorded once. Specimen: PBMCs. Source of these receptors: a man of 80 years or more with head and neck cancer. CDR3s include the opening cysteine and the closing phenylalanine or tryptophan. D genes are given only for firm matches. Size is stated for part of the rows, as once, few or many counts, or as a class when the clone is expanded.

>TRBJ1-1|TRBV6-5|15|.|TRBD1
TGTGCCAGCAGCTACCGGGACAGGGTGTACACTGAAGCTTTCTTT
CASSYRDRVYTEAFF
>TRBJ2-5|TRBV6-2/TRBV6-3|14|.|.
TGTGCCAGCAGCCGGGGACTCGCTACGTGGGCCCAGTACTTC
CASSRGLATWAQYF
>TRBJ2-7|TRBV12-3/TRBV12-4|13|.|.
TGTGCCAGCAGTTTAGCAATCTCCTACGAGCAGTACTTC
CASSLAISYEQYF
>TRBJ1-2|TRBV12-3/TRBV12-4|13|.|.
TGTGCCAGCAGTTTAGATGAGGCCTATGGCTACACCTTC
CASSLDEAYGYTF
>TRBJ1-4|TRBV29-1|15|.|.
TGCAGCGTTGGATCGGATGGAGCAACTAATGAAAAACTGTTTTTT
CSVGSDGATNEKLFF
>TRBJ1-2|TRBV12-3/TRBV12-4|12|.|TRBD1
TGTGCCAGCAATACAGGGGTTGGAGGCTACACCTTC
CASNTGVGGYTF
>TRBJ2-3|TRBV10-3|17|.|TRBD2
TGTGCCATCAGGGGCCGTGGGACTAGCGGGGAAACAGATACGCAGTATTTT
CAIRGRGTSGETDTQYF
>TRBJ1-1|TRBV6-4|14|few|TRBD1
TGTGCCAGCAGTGTCACAGGGGGCGTCGCTGAAGCTTTCTTT
CASSVTGGVAEAFF
>TRBJ1-2|TRBV7-2|16|.|TRBD1
TGTGCCAGCAGCAACCGGGACAGGGTTGGCGGCTATGGCTACACCTTC
CASSNRDRVGGYGYTF
>TRBJ2-1|TRBV19|14|once|.
TGTGCCAGTAGTATAGATCGACTAGGCGATGAGCAGTTCTTC
CASSIDRLGDEQFF
>TRBJ2-5|TRBV7-2|15|.|.
TGTGCCAGCAGCTTAGGGGACCGGCTCCAAGAGACCCAGTACTTC
CASSLGDRLQETQYF
>TRBJ1-6|TRBV7-8|15|once|TRBD1
TGTGCCAGCAGCTTAGGACAGGGGGCAAATTCACCCCTCCACTTT
CASSLGQGANSPLHF
>TRBJ1-1|TRBV5-1|13|.|.
TGCGCCAGCAGCACGGACAGTTACACTGAAGCTTTCTTT
CASSTDSYTEAFF
>TRBJ2-5|TRBV4-3|16|.|.
TGCGCCAGCAGCCAAGATTTGGGGGCACGGGGGGAGACCCAGTACTTC
CASSQDLGARGETQYF
>TRBJ2-3|TRBV5-4|17|.|TRBD2
TGTGCCAGCAGCTTGGGGTCCGGACTAGCGGGAGTGGGTACGCAGTATTTT
CASSLGSGLAGVGTQYF
>TRBJ1-4|TRBV11-2|13|.|.
TGTGCCAGCAGCTTAGAGTCAGCGAGGAAACTGTTTTTT
CASSLESARKLFF
>TRBJ1-4|TRBV7-9|14|.|TRBD1
TGTGCCAGCAGCTTGGGACAGGGAGGGGAAAAACTGTTTTTT
CASSLGQGGEKLFF
>TRBJ2-5|TRBV12-5|18|.|TRBD2
TGTGCTAGTGGTTTGGCCGGGACTAGCGGGAGGGCCGGGGAGACCCAGTACTTC
CASGLAGTSGRAGETQYF
>TRBJ1-1|TRBV5-4|14|.|TRBD1
TGTGCCAGCAGCTTGGAGGGACAGATTTCTGAAGCTTTCTTT
CASSLEGQISEAFF
>TRBJ1-5|TRBV3-1/TRBV3-2|13|.|TRBD1
TGTGCCACCGGGACAGGGGCCAATCAGCCCCAGCATTTT
CATGTGANQPQHF
>TRBJ2-1|TRBV9|13|.|.
TGTGCCAGCAGCGTAGCGGTTTCCAATGAGCAGTTCTTC
CASSVAVSNEQFF
>TRBJ1-1|TRBV6-2/TRBV6-3|15|once|.
TGTGCCAGCAGTACTTCCGGACAGTCGAACACTGAAGCTTTCTTT
CASSTSGQSNTEAFF
>TRBJ1-1|TRBV27|15|.|.
TGTGCCAGCAGTTTAAGTGCCTGGGGGAACACTGAAGCTTTCTTT
CASSLSAWGNTEAFF
>TRBJ1-1|TRBV15|15|.|.
TGTGCCACCAGCGGCAATGAGAGGGTGAACACTGAAGCTTTCTTT
CATSGNERVNTEAFF
>TRBJ1-5|TRBV30|13|once|.
TGTGCCTGGAGTGGGCAGGAGGATCAGCCCCAGCATTTT
CAWSGQEDQPQHF
>TRBJ2-7|TRBV2|13|.|.
TGTGCCAGCAGTGAAGCGCTTGGAGGCGAGCAGTACTTC
CASSEALGGEQYF
>TRBJ2-7|TRBV3-1/TRBV3-2|12|.|.
TGTGCCAGCAGCCAGGAGTCCTACGAGCAGTACTTC
CASSQESYEQYF
>TRBJ2-7|TRBV7-9|16|.|TRBD2
TGTGCCAGCAGCTTAGGTCTAGCGGGAGTTCCCCACGAGCAGTACTTC
CASSLGLAGVPHEQYF